The entry that follows covers one T cell receptor (beta chain) sequence. Its antigen is unknown. The data belong to a study of cytomegalovirus exposure and HLA in healthy donors. Study-level results: Most of the TCR beta V segments (in an earlier analysis) were productive either about 90% or about 30% of the time. Donors were assumed by presence/absence analyses to have roughly uniform sequencing depth.

Researchers ran the PCR with 60 Vbeta and 13 Jbeta primers. This table comes from immunoSEQ multiplex PCR, and its TCRdb copy is limited to in-frame clones, with some not included. The data hold about 110,000 clones, with around 64% observed a single time. Looked up from germline, CDR1 is SNHLY and CDR2 is FYNNEI. V lost 4 bases and J 5 bases, leaving 12 bases between the germline ends. The CDR3 contains 15 residues. This TCR was recovered from a woman aged 25 to 39 in good health and CMV-seronegative. This sequence joins TRBV2 and TRBJ1-6; D possibly corresponds to TRBD1 (5 bases). The sequenced material came from PBMCs. Here the CDR3 reads CASSADSSNNSPLHF. The DNA for the CDR3 is TGTGCCAGCAGTGCAGACAGTAGCAATAATTCACCCCTCCACTTT.